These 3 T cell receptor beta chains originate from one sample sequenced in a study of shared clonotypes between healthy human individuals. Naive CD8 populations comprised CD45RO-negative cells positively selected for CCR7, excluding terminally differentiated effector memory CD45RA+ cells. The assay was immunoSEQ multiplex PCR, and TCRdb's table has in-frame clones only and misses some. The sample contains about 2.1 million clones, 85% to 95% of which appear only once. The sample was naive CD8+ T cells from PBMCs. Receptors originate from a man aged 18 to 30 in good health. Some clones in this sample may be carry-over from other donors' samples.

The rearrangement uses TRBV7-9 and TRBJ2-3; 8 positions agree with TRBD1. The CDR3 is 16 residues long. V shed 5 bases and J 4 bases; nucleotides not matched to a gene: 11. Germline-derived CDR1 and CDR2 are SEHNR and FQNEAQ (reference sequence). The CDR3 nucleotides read TGTGCCAGCAGCCCGATAGGGGGACAGGTCCCAGATACGCAGTATTTT. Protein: CASSPIGGQVPDTQYF.

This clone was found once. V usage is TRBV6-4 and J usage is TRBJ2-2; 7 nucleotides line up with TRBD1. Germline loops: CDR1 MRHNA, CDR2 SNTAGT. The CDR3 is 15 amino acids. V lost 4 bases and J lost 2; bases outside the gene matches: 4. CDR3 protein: CASSATGTNTGELFF. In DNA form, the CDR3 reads TGTGCCAGCAGTGCGACAGGGACCAACACCGGGGAGCTGTTTTTT.

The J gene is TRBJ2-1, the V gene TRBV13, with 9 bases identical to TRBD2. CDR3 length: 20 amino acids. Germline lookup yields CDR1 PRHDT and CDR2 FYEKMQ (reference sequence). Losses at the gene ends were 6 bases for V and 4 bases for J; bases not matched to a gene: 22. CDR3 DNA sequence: TGTGCCAGCAGTTCTCAGCGGGAGGACTACTTAAAAGTGACTTACAATGAGCAGTTCTTC. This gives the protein CASSSQREDYLKVTYNEQFF.